Described below is a single TCR beta chain sequence and its context. Its antigen is still unknown. Treatment defined: approximately 9-day PBMC culture with coronavirus spike peptide pools or control peptides (ViraFEST assay). The data are from a study of vaccination and CD4 T cells after COVID-19. The Oncomine TCR Beta short-read assay was applied to DNA of cultured CD4+ T cells. TCRdb called the PCR reads again in MiXCR, with one record for every CDR3 protein. The sample consists of 13,000 to 15,000 distinct CDR3 sequences, 25% to 35% of them appearing once. With 2 bases clipped from V and 5 bases from J, the junction kept 12 bases outside the gene matches. In germline, CDR1 is DFQATT, CDR2 SNEGSKA (reference sequence). The CDR3 has 16 residues.

This receptor was identified in a human donor who had recovered from COVID-19. The chain carries TRBV20-1 and TRBJ2-3; 8 bases agree with TRBD2. The sequenced material came from CD4+ T cells from blood, cultured in vitro. CDR3 DNA: TGCAGTGCTAGAAGATTAGGTAGCGGGGAAGAAGATACGCAGTATTTT. Translating gives CSARRLGSGEEDTQYF.